This TCR beta chain was sequenced for a study of immune cell composition in non-small cell lung cancer. Study results and limitations: Overall clonality, unlike maximal tumour-associated clone frequency, did not predict TIL reactivity.

CDR3 length: 13 residues. CDR1 is KGHSH and CDR2 is LQKENI in the germline V gene. Trimming stripped 4 bases from V and 5 bases from J, with 9 bases between. Repertoires were generated with immunoSEQ multiplex PCR, while TCRdb's copy carries only in-frame clones and drops some. The data contain around 4,500 clones, over 75% of them singletons. Note on this clone: The antigen remains undetermined.

The chain combines TRBV18 with TRBJ1-5; D possibly corresponds to TRBD1 (5 bases). This TCR was recovered from a human donor with non-small cell lung cancer. The sample consisted of lung tumor tissue. This CDR3 is CASSQGLDQPQHF. CDR3 bases: TGTGCCAGCTCACAGGGGTTGGATCAGCCCCAGCATTTT.